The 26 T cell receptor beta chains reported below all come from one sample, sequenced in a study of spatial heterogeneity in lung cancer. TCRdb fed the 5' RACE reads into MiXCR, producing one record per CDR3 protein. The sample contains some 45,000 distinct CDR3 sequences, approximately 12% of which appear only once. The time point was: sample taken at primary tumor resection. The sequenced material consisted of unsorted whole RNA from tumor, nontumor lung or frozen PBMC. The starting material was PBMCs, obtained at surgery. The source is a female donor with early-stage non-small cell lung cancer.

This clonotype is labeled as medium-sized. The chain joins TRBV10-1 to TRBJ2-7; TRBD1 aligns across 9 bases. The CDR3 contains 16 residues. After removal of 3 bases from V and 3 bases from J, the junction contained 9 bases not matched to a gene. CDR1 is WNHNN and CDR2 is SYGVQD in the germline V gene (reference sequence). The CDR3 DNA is TGCGCCAGCAGTGACTGGGCGGGACAGGGAATCTACGAGCAGTACTTC. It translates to CASSDWAGQGIYEQYF.

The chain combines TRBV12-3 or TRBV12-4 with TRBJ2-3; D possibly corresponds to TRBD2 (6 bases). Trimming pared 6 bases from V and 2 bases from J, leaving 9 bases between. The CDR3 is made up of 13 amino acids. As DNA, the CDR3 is TGTGCCAGCAGCCGCGGGGCCACAGATACGCAGTATTTT. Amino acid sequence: CASSRGATDTQYF.

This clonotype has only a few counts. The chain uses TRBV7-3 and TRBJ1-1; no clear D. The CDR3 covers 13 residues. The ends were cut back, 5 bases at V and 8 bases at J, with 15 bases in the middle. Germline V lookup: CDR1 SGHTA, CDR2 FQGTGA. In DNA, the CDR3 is TGTGCCAGCAGCCAAGACCAGAGCCGAGAAGCTTTCTTT. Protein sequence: CASSQDQSREAFF.

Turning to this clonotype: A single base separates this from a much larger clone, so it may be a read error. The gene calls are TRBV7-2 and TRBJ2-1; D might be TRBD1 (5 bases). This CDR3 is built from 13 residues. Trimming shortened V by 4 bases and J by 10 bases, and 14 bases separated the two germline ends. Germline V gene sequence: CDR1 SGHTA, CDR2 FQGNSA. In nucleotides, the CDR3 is TGTGCCAGCAGCTCCCAAAAGGGGATAGAGCAGTTCTTC. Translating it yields CASSSQKGIEQFF.

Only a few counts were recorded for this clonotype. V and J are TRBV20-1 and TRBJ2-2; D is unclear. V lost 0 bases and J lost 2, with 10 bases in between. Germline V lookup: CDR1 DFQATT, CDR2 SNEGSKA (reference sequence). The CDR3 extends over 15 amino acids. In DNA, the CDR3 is TGCAGTGCTAGAGATCACAGACCCAACACCGGGGAGCTGTTTTTT. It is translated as CSARDHRPNTGELFF.

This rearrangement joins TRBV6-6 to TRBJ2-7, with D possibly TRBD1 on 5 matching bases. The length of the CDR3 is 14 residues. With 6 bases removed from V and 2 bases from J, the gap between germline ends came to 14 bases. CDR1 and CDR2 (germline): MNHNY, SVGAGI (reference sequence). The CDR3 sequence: CASSQTGITYEQYF. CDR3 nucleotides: TGTGCCAGCAGCCAAACAGGCATTACCTACGAGCAGTACTTC.

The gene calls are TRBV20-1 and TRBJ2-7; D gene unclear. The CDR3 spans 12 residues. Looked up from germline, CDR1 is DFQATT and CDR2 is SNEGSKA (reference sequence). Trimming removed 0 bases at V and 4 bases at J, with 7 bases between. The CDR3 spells CSARDRVYEQYF. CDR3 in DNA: TGCAGTGCTAGAGATCGAGTTTACGAGCAGTACTTC.

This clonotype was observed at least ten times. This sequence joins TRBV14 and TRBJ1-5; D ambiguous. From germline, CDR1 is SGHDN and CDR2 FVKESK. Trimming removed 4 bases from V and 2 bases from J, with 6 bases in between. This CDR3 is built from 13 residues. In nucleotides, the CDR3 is TGTGCCAGCAGCCCCGGTGGCAATCAGCCCCAGCATTTT. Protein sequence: CASSPGGNQPQHF.

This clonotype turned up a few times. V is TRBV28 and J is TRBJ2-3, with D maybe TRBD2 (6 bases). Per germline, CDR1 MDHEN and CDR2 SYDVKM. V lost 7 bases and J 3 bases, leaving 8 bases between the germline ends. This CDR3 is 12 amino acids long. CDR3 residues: CASTGETDTQYF. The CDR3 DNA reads TGTGCCAGCACGGGGGAGACAGATACGCAGTATTTT.

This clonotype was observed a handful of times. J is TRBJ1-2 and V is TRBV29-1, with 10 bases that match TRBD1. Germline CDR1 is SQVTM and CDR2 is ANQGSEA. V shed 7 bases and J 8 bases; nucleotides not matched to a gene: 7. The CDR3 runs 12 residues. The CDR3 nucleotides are TGCAGCGGGGGACAGGGGTTGACAGGCTACACCTTC. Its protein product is CSGGQGLTGYTF.

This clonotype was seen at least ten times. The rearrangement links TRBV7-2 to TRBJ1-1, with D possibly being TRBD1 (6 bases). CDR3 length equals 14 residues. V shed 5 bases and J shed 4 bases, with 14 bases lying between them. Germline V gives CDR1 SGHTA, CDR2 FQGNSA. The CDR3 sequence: CASSATGKLTEAFF. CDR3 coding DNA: TGTGCCAGCAGCGCCACAGGGAAGCTCACTGAAGCTTTCTTT.

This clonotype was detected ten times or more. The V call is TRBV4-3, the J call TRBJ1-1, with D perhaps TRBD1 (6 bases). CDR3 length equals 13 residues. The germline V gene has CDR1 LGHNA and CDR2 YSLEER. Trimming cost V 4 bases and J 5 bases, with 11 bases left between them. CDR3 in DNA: TGCGCCAGCAGCCTCACAGGGAGAACTGAAGCTTTCTTT. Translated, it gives CASSLTGRTEAFF.

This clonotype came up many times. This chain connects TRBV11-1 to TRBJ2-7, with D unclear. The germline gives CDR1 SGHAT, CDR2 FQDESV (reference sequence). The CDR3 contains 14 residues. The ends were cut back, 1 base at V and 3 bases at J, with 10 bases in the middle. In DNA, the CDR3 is TGTGCCAGCAGCTTAGAGAGCCTCGACTACGAGCAGTACTTC. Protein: CASSLESLDYEQYF.

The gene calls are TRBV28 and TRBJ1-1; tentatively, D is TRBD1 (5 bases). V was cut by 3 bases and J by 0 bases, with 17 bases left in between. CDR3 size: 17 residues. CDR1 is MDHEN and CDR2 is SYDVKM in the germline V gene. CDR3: CASSFWGEGFMNTEAFF. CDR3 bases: TGTGCCAGCAGTTTTTGGGGGGAAGGTTTTATGAACACTGAAGCTTTCTTT.

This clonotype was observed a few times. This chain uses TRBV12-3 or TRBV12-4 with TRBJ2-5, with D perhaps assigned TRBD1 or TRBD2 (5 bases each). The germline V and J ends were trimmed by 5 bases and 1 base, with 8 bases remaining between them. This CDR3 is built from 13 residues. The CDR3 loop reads CASSRDPQETQYF. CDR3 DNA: TGTGCCAGCAGTCGGGACCCCCAAGAGACCCAGTACTTC.

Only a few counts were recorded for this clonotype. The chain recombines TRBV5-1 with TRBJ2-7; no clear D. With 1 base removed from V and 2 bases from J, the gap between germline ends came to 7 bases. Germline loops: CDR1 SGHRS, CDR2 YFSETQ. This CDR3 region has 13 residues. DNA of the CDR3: TGCGCCAGCAGCTTGACGACCACCTACGAGCAGTACTTC. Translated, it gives CASSLTTTYEQYF.

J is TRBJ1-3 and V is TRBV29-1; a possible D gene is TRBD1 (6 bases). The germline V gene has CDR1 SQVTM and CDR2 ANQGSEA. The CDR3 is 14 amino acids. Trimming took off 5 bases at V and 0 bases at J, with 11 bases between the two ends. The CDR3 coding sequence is TGCAGCGTTTCCCGGGGGGCCTCTGGAAACACCATATATTTT. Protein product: CSVSRGASGNTIYF.

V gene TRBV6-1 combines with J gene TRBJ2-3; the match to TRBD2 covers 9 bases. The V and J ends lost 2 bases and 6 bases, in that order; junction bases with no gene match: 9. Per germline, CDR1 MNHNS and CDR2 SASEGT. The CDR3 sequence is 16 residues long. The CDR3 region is CASSERAGGGRDTQYF. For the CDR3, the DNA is TGTGCCAGCAGTGAAAGAGCGGGGGGCGGGAGGGATACGCAGTATTTT.

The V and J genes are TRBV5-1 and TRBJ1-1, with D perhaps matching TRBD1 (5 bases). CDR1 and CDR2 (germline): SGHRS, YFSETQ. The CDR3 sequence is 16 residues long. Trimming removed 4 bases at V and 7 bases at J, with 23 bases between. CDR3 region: CASSARPGRYGIEAFF. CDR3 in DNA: TGCGCCAGCAGCGCGCGCCCAGGGCGCTATGGGATTGAAGCTTTCTTT.

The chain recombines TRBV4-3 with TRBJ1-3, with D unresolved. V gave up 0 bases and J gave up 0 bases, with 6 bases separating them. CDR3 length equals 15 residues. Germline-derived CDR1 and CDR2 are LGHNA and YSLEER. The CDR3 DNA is TGCGCCAGCAGCCAAGATCGGGTCTCTGGAAACACCATATATTTT. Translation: CASSQDRVSGNTIYF.

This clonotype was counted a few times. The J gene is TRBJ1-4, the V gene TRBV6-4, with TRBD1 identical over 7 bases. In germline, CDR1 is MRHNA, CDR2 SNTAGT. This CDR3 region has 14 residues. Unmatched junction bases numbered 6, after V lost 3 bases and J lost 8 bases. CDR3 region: CASSEQGRQEKLFF. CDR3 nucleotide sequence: TGTGCCAGCAGTGAACAGGGGAGACAGGAAAAACTGTTTTTT.

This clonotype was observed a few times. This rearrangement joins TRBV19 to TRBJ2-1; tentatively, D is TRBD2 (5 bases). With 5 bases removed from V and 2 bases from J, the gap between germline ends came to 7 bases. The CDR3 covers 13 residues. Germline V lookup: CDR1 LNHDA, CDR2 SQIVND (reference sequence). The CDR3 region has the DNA TGTGCCAGTAGTGAGGGCGCCTACAATGAGCAGTTCTTC. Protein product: CASSEGAYNEQFF.

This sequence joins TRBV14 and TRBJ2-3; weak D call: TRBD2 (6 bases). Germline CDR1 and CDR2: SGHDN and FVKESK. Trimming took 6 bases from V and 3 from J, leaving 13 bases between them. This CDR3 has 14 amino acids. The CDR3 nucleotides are TGTGCCAGCAGGAGGACGGGAGAAACAGATACGCAGTATTTT. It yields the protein CASRRTGETDTQYF.

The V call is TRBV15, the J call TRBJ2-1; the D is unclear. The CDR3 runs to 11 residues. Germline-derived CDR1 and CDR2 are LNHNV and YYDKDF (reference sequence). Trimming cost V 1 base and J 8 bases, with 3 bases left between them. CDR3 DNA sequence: TGTGCCACCAGCAGAGCGGATGAGCAGTTCTTC. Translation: CATSRADEQFF.

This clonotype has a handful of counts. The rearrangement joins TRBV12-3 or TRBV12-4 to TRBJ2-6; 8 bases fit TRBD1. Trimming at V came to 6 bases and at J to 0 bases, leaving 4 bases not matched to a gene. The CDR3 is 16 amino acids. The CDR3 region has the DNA TGTGCCAGCAGCCGGACAGGGACCTCTGGGGCCAACGTCCTGACTTTC. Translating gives CASSRTGTSGANVLTF.

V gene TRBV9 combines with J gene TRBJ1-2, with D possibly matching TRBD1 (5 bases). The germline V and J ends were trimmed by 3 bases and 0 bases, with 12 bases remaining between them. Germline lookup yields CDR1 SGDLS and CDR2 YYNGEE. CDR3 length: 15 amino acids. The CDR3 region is CASSEGHRPNYGYTF. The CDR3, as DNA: TGTGCCAGCAGCGAAGGACACCGACCTAACTATGGCTACACCTTC. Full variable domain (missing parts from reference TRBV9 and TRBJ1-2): DSGVTQTPKHLITATGQRVTLRCSPRSGDLSVYWYQQSLDQGLQFLIQYYNGEERAKGNILERFSAQQFPDLHSELNLSSLELGDSALYFCASSEGHRPNYGYTFGSGTRLTVV.